A single sample gave rise to the 6 T cell receptor beta chains below, sequenced in a study of CD8+CD57+ T cells in acquired aplastic anemia. The sequenced patients had an expansion of CD8+CD57+ cells seen by flow cytometry. The template used for profiling TCR beta VDJ and CDR3 was genomic DNA. Via MiXCR, TCRdb re-called the reads, giving one row per CDR3 protein. The top ten clones hold 1% to 1.5% of a sample with 300,000 or so distinct CDR3 sequences, about 50% of them seen once. Sequencing input: sorted CD4+, CD8+, or CD8+CD57+ T cells (not recorded which) from PBMCs. Receptors were obtained from a human donor with aplastic anemia.

With respect to this clonotype: A much larger clone lies a single base off, so this may be a read error. The gene calls are TRBV6-5 and TRBJ2-1; D gene unclear. The germline CDR1 and CDR2 sequences are MNHEY and SVGAGI. Between the trimmed V and J ends, which lost 0 bases and 2 bases, there was a span of 14 bases. The CDR3 length is 17 residues. This CDR3 reads CASSYSKDGRTYNEQFF. CDR3 DNA: TGTGCCAGCAGTTACTCGAAGGATGGACGGACCTACAATGAGCAGTTCTTC.

CDR3: CSAPEGTAYNSPLHF. CDR3 in DNA: TGCAGTGCACCCGAGGGGACGGCCTATAATTCACCCCTCCACTTT. This chain links TRBV20-1 with TRBJ1-6; D is perhaps TRBD1 (5 bases). Per the germline V gene, CDR1 is DFQATT and CDR2 is SNEGSKA (reference sequence). The length of the CDR3 is 15 residues. V was clipped by 6 bases and J by 2 bases, with 14 bases between them.

The V call is TRBV9, the J call TRBJ1-4, with a possible D match to TRBD1 (5 bases). The CDR3 is 14 residues long. The V end lost 3 bases, the J end lost 8 bases, and 14 bases lay between the germline ends. The germline V gene encodes CDR1 SGDLS and CDR2 YYNGEE. The CDR3, as DNA: TGTGCCAGCAGCGAGGCAGGGTTGAAAGAAAAACTGTTTTTT. It codes for CASSEAGLKEKLFF.

A few counts support this clonotype. The rearrangement links TRBV5-1 to TRBJ2-5, with 7 bases identical to TRBD2. CDR1 SGHRS and CDR2 YFSETQ come from the germline V gene. The CDR3 consists of 18 residues. The junction had 16 bases not matched to a gene; V was cut back by 1 base and J by 4 bases. The DNA for the CDR3 is TGCGCCAGCAGCTTGTCCCCTCTCCCGATCGGGGGGAGAGAGACCCAGTACTTC. Residues: CASSLSPLPIGGRETQYF. Looking up the rest from reference TRBV5-1 and TRBJ2-5 gives the full variable domain: KAGVTQTPRYLIKTRGQQVTLSCSPISGHRSVSWYQQTPGQGLQFLFEYFSETQRNKGNFPGRFSGRQFSNSRSEMNVSTLELGDSALYLCASSLSPLPIGGRETQYFGPGTRLLVL.

The chain employs TRBV14 and TRBJ2-7, with 7 bases matching TRBD2. Germline trimming cut 4 bases from V and 0 bases from J; bases unmatched to any gene: 9. Germline CDR1 is SGHDN and CDR2 is FVKESK. The CDR3 extends over 16 amino acids. This chain's CDR3 is CASSPLLAGASYEQYF. In DNA, the CDR3 is TGTGCCAGCAGCCCCCTTCTGGCGGGAGCCTCCTACGAGCAGTACTTC.

This clonotype was seen repeatedly, ten times or more. This chain connects TRBV9 to TRBJ2-7, with D possibly TRBD2 on 10 matching bases. Trimming took off 1 base at V and 4 bases at J, with 24 bases between the two ends. The germline V gene has CDR1 SGDLS and CDR2 YYNGEE. This CDR3 is 18 amino acids long. CDR3 in amino acids: CASSVRDRASGGDYEQYF. In DNA form, the CDR3 reads TGTGCCAGCAGCGTAAGGGACAGGGCCAGCGGGGGGGATTACGAGCAGTACTTC.